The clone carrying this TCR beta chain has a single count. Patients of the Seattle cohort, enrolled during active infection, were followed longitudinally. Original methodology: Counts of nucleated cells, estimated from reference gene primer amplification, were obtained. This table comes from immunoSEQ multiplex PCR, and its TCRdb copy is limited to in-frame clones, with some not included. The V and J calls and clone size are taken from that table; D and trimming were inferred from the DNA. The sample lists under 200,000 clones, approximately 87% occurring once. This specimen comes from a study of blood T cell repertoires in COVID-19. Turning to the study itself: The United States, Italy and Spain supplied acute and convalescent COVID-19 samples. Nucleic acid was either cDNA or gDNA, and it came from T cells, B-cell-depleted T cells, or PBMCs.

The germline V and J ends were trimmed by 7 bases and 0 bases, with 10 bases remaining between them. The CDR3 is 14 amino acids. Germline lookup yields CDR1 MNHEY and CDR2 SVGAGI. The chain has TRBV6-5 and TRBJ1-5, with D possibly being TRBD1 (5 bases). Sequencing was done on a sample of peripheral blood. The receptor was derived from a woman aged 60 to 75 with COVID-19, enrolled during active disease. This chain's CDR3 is CASKGGHSNQPQHF. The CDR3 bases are TGTGCCAGCAAGGGAGGACATAGCAATCAGCCCCAGCATTTT.